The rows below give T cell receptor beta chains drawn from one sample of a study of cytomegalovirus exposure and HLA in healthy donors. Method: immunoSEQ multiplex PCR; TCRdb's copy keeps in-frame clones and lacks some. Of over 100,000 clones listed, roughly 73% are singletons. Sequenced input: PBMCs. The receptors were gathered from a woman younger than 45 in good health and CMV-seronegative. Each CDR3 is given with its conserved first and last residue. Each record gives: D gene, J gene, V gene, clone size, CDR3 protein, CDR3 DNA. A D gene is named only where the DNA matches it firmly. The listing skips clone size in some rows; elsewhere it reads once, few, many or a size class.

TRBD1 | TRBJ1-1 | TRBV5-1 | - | CASSFTGEATEAFF | TGCGCCAGCAGCTTCACAGGGGAGGCCACTGAAGCTTTCTTT
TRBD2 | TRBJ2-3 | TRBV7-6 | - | CASSPGSGGGTDTQYF | TGTGCCAGCAGCCCTGGGAGCGGGGGAGGCACAGATACGCAGTATTTT
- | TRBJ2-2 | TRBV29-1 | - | CSVGLQGYTGELFF | TGCAGCGTTGGCCTCCAGGGCTACACCGGGGAGCTGTTTTTT
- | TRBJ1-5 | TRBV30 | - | CAWRMRGGNQPQHF | TGTGCCTGGAGGATGCGGGGGGGCAATCAGCCCCAGCATTTT
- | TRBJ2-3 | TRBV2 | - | CASSELGLSTDTQYF | TGTGCCAGCAGTGAATTGGGACTTTCCACAGATACGCAGTATTTT
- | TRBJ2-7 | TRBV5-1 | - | CASSDSTGYEQYF | TGCGCCAGCAGCGACTCAACGGGCTACGAGCAGTACTTC
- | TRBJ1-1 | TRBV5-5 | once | CASSLGQMNTEAFF | TGTGCCAGCAGCTTGGGGCAGATGAACACTGAAGCTTTCTTT
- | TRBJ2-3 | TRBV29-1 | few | CSVQNSRGVPDTQYF | TGCAGCGTTCAAAACTCACGCGGGGTCCCAGATACGCAGTATTTT
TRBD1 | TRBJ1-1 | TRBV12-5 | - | CASDPGGISEAFF | TGTGCTAGTGATCCAGGGGGTATCTCTGAAGCTTTCTTT
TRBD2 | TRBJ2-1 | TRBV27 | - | CASRNWGGKKFF | TGTGCCAGCAGAAACTGGGGGGGAAAGAAGTTCTTC
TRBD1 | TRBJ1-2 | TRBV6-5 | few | CASSVTGAGGYTF | TGTGCCAGCAGTGTCACAGGGGCCGGCGGCTACACCTTC
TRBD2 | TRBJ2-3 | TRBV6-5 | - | CASSFSGGVTDTQYF | TGTGCCAGCAGTTTTAGCGGGGGTGTCACAGATACGCAGTATTTT
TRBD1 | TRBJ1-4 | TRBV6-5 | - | CASRPGQGQKLFF | TGTGCCAGCAGACCGGGACAGGGACAAAAACTGTTTTTT
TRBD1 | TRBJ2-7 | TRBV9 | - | CASSVGGQGYEQYF | TGTGCCAGCAGCGTGGGGGGACAGGGCTACGAGCAGTACTTC
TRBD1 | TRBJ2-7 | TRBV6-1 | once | CASSEAHKGQAPQGF | TGTGCCAGCAGTGAAGCGCATAAGGGACAGGCCCCGCAAGGCTTC